This T cell receptor beta chain was sequenced for a study of cytomegalovirus exposure and HLA in healthy donors (dated by TCRdb to 2015 to 2018). A note on the overall study: An earlier analysis of fewer than 750 of the donors reported 276 Gb of sequence data and roughly 120 million unique TCR beta sequences obtained from approximately 180 million T cells. Donor age, sex, ethnicity and CMV serostatus were collected together with the repertoire data. Every discovery cohort repertoire had been produced on one sequencing platform. Roughly five DR-DQ haplotypes were handled as single units for association and clustering because linkage in the cohort was strong. Along with the approximately 700-subject first cohort, a separate validation cohort of around 110 different subjects was used. To predict cytomegalovirus infection status, the study combined high-throughput TCR immunosequencing, statistical association of individual TCRs with disease status, and machine learning. In an earlier analysis of about 590 of the donors, high-throughput TCR beta sequencing was used to judge whether each TCR beta V gene segment behaved as functional or pseudogenic. The T cell repertoires of roughly 660 subjects were profiled by immunosequencing and related to cytomegalovirus serostatus. Genome-wide SNP genotypes for about 55% of the roughly 670 donors were used in a later genetic analysis, which treated that subset as a discovery cohort. The study aimed to test whether cataloging public T cell receptors could reveal signatures of past pathogen exposure. HLA typing covered class I and class II loci at four-digit resolution. Roughly 300 gigabases of sequencing data and approximately 85 million unique TCR sequences were included in an early release covering roughly 600 HLA-typed donors. Of the approximately 400 genotyped donors, 65% to 90% were placed in the genetic ancestry cluster associated with self-reported Caucasian donors. Among some 400 genotyped donors of the cohort, an average of around 240,000 unique TCR beta nucleotide sequences was sequenced per donor, of which approximately 19% were non-productive. A later analysis re-examined previously published TCR beta repertoires from just over 650 donors and added high-resolution HLA genotyping to investigate patterns of TCR occurrence. Typing coverage varied by locus: roughly 620-630 donors for A, B, C, DRB1 and DQB1; 500 to 550 for DQA1; approximately 570 for DPA1; about 450 for DPB1. The later analysis used no new phenotypic data to find candidate immune exposures, relying instead on TCR beta sequences and their occurrence across donors.

The method behind the library was the immunoSEQ multiplex PCR assay. The multiplex PCR relied on a mix of 60 forward primers for TCR Vbeta segments and 13 reverse primers for TCR Jbeta segments. The CDR3 region of rearranged TCR beta genes was amplified from genomic DNA by a multiplex PCR assay. The Illumina HiSeq System was used to sequence the amplified TCR beta libraries as 87-base-pair reads. The original methods were these. In a later analysis, tens of millions of unique TCR beta chains were counted across the roughly 670 repertoires, and roughly 9.9 million of these chains were shared by at least two donors. Raw reads were error-corrected and collapsed into unique sequences by a nearest-neighbor algorithm in which closely related sequences were merged to remove PCR and sequencing errors. Alignment of CDR3 sequences to IMGT reference sequences was used to assign V, D and J gene segments. For a sequence to be retained, at least a six-nucleotide match to both a V gene segment and a J gene segment was required. Rearrangements were called productive when the CDR3 lacked stop codons and stayed in frame with V and J; all others were non-productive. CDR3 was defined according to IMGT convention as the region running from the second conserved V-encoded cysteine to the conserved J-encoded phenylalanine. Sequences without an unambiguous match to a single V gene segment were excluded from the earlier analysis of about 630 of the donors. An earlier analysis of just under 600 of the donors called V segments functional above 56.7% productive rearrangements and segregating when the between-donor standard deviation exceeded 5%. A statistical classification framework was developed to diagnose cytomegalovirus status using the catalog of TCR beta chain sequences. A later analysis assigned V and J genes by comparing TCR nucleotide sequences with IMGT/GENE-DB human TR gene sequences. The TCRdist pipeline was used in a later analysis to assign CDR3 sequences and most-parsimonious VDJ recombination scenarios. In a later analysis, each TCR beta chain was defined by its CDR3 amino acid sequence together with its V-gene family, and reads lacking a unique V-gene family were excluded. In a later analysis, 500 to 700 highly shared, low-generation-probability nucleotide sequences were removed to address suspected cross-contamination and a sequencing artifact. A later analysis calculated a clonal expansion index for each public chain from normalized within-repertoire ranks of inferred template counts. A later analysis computed generation probabilities with a VDJ recombination model fitted to out-of-frame rearrangements, and checked the results against IGoR. A later analysis scored TCR-TCR, TCR-HLA and TCR-CMV co-occurrence with hypergeometric tests, applying a repertoire-size bias correction to TCR pairs. A later analysis estimated false discovery rates by permuting HLA or CMV assignments 20 times. A later analysis grouped co-occurring TCRs with DBSCAN, adding TCRdist sequence similarity when clustering within HLA-allele-positive subsets. Co-occurrence clustering excluded repertoires with fewer than 30,000 or more than 120,000 public chains, plus five with anomalous nucleotide sharing. Here the immuneACCESS table is served through TCRdb, limited to in-frame sequences with V and J called. Missing clones are a known gap in these copies; in checked studies unresolved V genes cover under half, and the rest lacks a known reason. Clonal size and the V and J genes are those of that table, whereas D and trimming came from the DNA. The table for this sample lists 120,000 or so clones; approximately 78% of them were counted only once. 6.3% of the sample comes from the top ten.

The cohort was made up of 650 to 700 healthy bone marrow donors. At the time of sampling, all cohort members were nominally healthy, though unrecorded immune exposures were likely present. The donor tested CMV seronegative, placing the donor among the approximately 360 seronegative members of the cohort. A peripheral blood sample was collected from each donor, and TCR beta sequencing was performed on peripheral blood mononuclear cells. The Qiagen DNeasy Blood Extraction Kit was used to extract genomic DNA from the blood cell samples. Study-wide findings and limitations: A further reported finding was that TCR beta sequences accurately predicted the HLA-A and HLA-B alleles for most subjects in the first cohort. In a later analysis, several top co-occurrence clusters were reported to appear linked to parvovirus B19, influenza, CMV and Epstein-Barr virus. According to a later analysis, most CMV-associated TCR beta chains appeared to be HLA-restricted, and the HLA associations seemed to be driven largely by CMV exposure. Linkage disequilibrium might explain the correlated functional status among segregating V segments, but an unknown experimental factor could not be ruled out. While some public TCRs were present in many individuals, most TCR sequences turned up only very rarely across donors. According to a later genetic analysis, donors in an Asian-associated ancestry cluster had fewer N-insertions in productive TCRs than the roughly 660-donor mean. An earlier analysis of approximately 600 of the donors showed that most TCR beta V segments appeared in productive rearrangements either about 87% or about 30% of the time, which broadly matched IMGT annotations. Cytomegalovirus status was reported to be diagnosed by the classifier with high specificity and sensitivity in both the original and validation cohorts. For the cohort, immune exposure information was limited to CMV serostatus. Presence/absence analyses assumed roughly uniform sequencing depth across donors, an assumption that may not hold. When HLA alleles, especially DR and DQ, strongly co-occurred, attributing TCR associations to individual alleles was difficult. Because counts were too low, seventeen rarely observed V segments, including chromosome 9 orphons, were excluded from the earlier analysis of roughly 580 of the donors. The 87-base-pair reads could not distinguish some IMGT-functional V segments, including TRBV6-2 and TRBV6-3, so those segments were excluded. At a false discovery rate of 0.05, a later analysis linked some 17,000 TCR beta sequences to specific HLA alleles. A cluster of highly shared sequence variants was judged likely to represent a technical artifact of the sequencing pipeline. It was suggested by the authors that the approach could potentially be generalized to other disease states and immunological phenotypes. V-gene and J-gene trimming of TCR beta chains was associated with a missense DCLRE1C variant in a later genetic analysis, and the association was replicated in an independent cohort. The cohort was sequenced for TCR beta chains only, and without alpha or paired-chain data the features that could be detected were limited. Because HLA typing was missing for some donors at each locus, association tests included only the typed subset. In vitro tests confirmed that three of the cytomegalovirus-associated TCR beta chains recognize cytomegalovirus antigens. Compared with equally common non-associated chains, HLA-associated TCR beta chains in a later analysis were more clonally expanded and had lower generation probabilities. A total of about 150 TCR beta chains were listed by the study as associated with cytomegalovirus. According to a later analysis, TCR association rates differed among HLA loci, with DRB1 alleles showing the most associated TCRs and HLA-C alleles showing the fewest.

Turning to this clone: The specificity of this receptor is unknown. The sample holds no much larger clone one base away, and base qualities are not on file.

Including the terminal cysteine and phenylalanine, the CDR3 comprises 12 residues. Only CDR3 DNA remains: 36 bases, in frame from the first base. Deletion took 3 bases off V and 2 bases off J, with a span of 6 bases between the germline ends. For CDR1 and CDR2, the germline V gene lists SGHRS and YFSETQ. This chain joins TRBV5-1 to TRBJ2-7; the D gene cannot be named for sure. This clonotype originated in a woman between 40 and 50 years old in good health and CMV-seronegative. Sequencing was carried out using PBMCs. The nucleotides are TGCGCCAGCAGCTCCGAGGCCTACGAGCAGTACTTC. Its protein reads: CASSSEAYEQYF. The full variable domain, with segments outside the CDR3 supplied by the reference TRBV5-1 and TRBJ2-7 proteins, appears as KAGVTQTPRYLIKTRGQQVTLSCSPISGHRSVSWYQQTPGQGLQFLFEYFSETQRNKGNFPGRFSGRQFSNSRSEMNVSTLELGDSALYLCASSSEAYEQYFGPGTRLTVT.